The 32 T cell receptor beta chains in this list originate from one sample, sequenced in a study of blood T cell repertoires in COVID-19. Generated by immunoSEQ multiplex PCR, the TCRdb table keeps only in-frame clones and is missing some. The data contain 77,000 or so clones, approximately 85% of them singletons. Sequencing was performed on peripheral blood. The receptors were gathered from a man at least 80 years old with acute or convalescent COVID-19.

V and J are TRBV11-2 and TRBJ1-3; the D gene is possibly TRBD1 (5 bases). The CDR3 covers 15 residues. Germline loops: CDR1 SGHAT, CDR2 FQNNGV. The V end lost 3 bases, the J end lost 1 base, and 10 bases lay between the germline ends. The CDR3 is CASSLEGSSGNTIYF. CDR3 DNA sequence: TGTGCCAGCAGCTTGGAGGGGTCGTCTGGAAACACCATATATTTT. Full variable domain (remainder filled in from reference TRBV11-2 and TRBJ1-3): EAGVAQSPRYKIIEKRQSVAFWCNPISGHATLYWYQQILGQGPKLLIQFQNNGVVDDSQLPKDRFSAERLKGVDSTLKIQPAKLEDSAVYLCASSLEGSSGNTIYFGEGSWLTVV.

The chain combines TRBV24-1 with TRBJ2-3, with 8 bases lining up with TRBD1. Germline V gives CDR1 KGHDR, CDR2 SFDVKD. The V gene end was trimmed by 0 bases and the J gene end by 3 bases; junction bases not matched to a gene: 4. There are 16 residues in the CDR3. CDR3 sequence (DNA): TGTGCCACCAGTGATTTGGCAGGGGGCGCGACAGATACGCAGTATTTT. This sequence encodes CATSDLAGGATDTQYF.

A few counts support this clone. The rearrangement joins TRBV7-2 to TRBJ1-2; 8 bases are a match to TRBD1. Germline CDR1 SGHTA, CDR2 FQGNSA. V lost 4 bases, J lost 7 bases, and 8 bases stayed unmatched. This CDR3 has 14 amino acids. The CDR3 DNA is TGTGCCAGCAGCTCCTTGACAGGGGCTCTTGGCTACACCTTC. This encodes CASSSLTGALGYTF.

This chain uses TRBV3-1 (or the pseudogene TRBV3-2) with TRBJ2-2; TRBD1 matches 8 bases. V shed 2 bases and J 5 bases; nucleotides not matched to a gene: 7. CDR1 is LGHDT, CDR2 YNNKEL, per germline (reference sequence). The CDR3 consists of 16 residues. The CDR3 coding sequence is TGTGCCAGCAGCCAATCCGCAGGGGGCGGGACCGGGGAGCTGTTTTTT. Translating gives CASSQSAGGGTGELFF.

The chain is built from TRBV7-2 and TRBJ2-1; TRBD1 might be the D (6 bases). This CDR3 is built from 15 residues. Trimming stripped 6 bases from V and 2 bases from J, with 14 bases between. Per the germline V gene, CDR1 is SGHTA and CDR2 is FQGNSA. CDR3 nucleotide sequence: TGTGCCAGCAGTTACAGGGCTCTCACCTACAATGAGCAGTTCTTC. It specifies CASSYRALTYNEQFF.

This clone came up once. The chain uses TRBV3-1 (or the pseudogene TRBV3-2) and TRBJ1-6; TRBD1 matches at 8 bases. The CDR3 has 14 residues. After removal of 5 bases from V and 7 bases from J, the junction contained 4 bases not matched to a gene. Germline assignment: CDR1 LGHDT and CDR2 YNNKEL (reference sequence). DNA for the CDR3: TGTGCCAGCAGCGACAGGGGAATGAATTCACCCCTCCACTTT. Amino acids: CASSDRGMNSPLHF.

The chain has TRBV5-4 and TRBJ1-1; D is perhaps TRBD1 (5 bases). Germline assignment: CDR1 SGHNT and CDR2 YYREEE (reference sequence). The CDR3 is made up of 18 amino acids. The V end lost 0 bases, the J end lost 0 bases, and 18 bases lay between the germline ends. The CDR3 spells CASSLGVGQNDMNTEAFF. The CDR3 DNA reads TGTGCCAGCAGCTTGGGGGTGGGGCAGAACGACATGAACACTGAAGCTTTCTTT.

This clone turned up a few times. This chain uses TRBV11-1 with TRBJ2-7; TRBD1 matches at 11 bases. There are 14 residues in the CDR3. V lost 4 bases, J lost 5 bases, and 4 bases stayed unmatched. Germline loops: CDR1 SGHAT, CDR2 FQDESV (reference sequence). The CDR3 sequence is CASSSRTGGDEQYF. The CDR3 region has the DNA TGTGCCAGCAGCTCTAGGACAGGGGGCGACGAGCAGTACTTC.

DNA for the CDR3: TGTGCCAGTAGTTTAGGGGGCGCCGACTATGGCTACACCTTC. Amino acids: CASSLGGADYGYTF. J is TRBJ1-2 and V is TRBV19; 7 nucleotides line up with TRBD1. Germline CDR1 LNHDA, CDR2 SQIVND (reference sequence). V shed 5 bases and J 3 bases; nucleotides not matched to a gene: 6. This CDR3 comprises 14 residues.

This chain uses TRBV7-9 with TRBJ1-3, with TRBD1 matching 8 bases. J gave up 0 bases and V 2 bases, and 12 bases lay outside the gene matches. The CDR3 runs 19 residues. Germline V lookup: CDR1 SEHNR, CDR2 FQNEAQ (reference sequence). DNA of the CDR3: TGTGCCAGCAGCTTATATCTTTCGACAGGGGTCAACTCTGGAAACACCATATATTTT. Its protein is CASSLYLSTGVNSGNTIYF.

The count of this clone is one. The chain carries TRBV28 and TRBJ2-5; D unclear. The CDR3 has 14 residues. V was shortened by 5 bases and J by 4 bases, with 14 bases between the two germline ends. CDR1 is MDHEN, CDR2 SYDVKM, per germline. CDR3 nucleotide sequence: TGTGCCAGCAGTCGCCAAGACACACTAGAGACCCAGTACTTC. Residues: CASSRQDTLETQYF.

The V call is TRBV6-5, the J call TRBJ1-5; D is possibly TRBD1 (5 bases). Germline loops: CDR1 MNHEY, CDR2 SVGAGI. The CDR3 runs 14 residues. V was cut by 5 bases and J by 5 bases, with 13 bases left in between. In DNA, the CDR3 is TGTGCCAGCAGTCTTCAGGGTGGGGATCAGCCCCAGCATTTT. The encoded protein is CASSLQGGDQPQHF.

This chain's CDR3 is CASSFGGAVLNEQFF. CDR3 in DNA: TGTGCCAGCAGTTTCGGGGGGGCCGTCTTAAATGAGCAGTTCTTC. V usage is TRBV27 and J usage is TRBJ2-1; 8 bases line up with TRBD2. J gave up 7 bases and V 3 bases, and 8 bases lay outside the gene matches. The V gene's germline CDR1 is MNHEY and CDR2 SMNVEV (reference sequence). The CDR3 is 15 residues long.

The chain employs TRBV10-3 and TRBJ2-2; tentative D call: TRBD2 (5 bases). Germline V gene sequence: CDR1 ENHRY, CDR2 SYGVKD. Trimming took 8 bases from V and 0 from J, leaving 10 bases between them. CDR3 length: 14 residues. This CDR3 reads CAIRGRSNTGELFF. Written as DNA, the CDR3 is TGTGCCATCCGAGGGCGGTCGAACACCGGGGAGCTGTTTTTT.

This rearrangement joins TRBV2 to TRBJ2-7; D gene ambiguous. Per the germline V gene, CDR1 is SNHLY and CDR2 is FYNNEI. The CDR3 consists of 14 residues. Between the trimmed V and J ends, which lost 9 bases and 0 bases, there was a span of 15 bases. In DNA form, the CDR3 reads TGTGCCAGTTATCGGGTTCAGCACTCCTACGAGCAGTACTTC. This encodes CASYRVQHSYEQYF.

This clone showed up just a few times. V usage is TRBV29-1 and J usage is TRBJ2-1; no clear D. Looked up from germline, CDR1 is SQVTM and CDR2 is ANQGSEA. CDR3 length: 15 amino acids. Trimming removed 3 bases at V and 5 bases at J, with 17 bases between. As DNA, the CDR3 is TGCAGCGTTGATACCGAGTTGATAACCGACAATGAGCAGTTCTTC. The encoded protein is CSVDTELITDNEQFF.

The chain's CDR3 is CASGLLAAAYEQYF. In DNA, the CDR3 is TGTGCTAGTGGTTTACTAGCGGCCGCCTACGAGCAGTACTTC. V is TRBV12-5 and J is TRBJ2-7; 8 bases match TRBD2. Germline V CDR1 and CDR2: LGHNT, FRNRAP. The CDR3 runs to 14 residues. The trim removed 3 bases at V and 2 bases at J, leaving 3 bases unmatched.

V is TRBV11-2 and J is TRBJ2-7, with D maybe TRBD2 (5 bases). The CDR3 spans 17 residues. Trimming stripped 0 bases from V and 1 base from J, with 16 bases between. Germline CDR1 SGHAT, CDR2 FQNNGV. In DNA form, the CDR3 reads TGTGCCAGCAGCTTAGATCGAGGGAACAGCGAATCCTACGAGCAGTACTTC. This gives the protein CASSLDRGNSESYEQYF. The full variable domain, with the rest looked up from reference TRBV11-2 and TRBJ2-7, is EAGVAQSPRYKIIEKRQSVAFWCNPISGHATLYWYQQILGQGPKLLIQFQNNGVVDDSQLPKDRFSAERLKGVDSTLKIQPAKLEDSAVYLCASSLDRGNSESYEQYFGPGTRLTVT.

The CDR3 loop reads CASSFLAGANTGELFF. The CDR3 region has the DNA TGTGCCAGCAGTTTCCTAGCGGGGGCGAACACCGGGGAGCTGTTTTTT. This chain links TRBV27 with TRBJ2-2, with 10 bases identical to TRBD2. This CDR3 spans 16 amino acids. Germline V lookup: CDR1 MNHEY, CDR2 SMNVEV (reference sequence). Trimming removed 3 bases from V and 0 bases from J; junction bases left unmatched: 1.

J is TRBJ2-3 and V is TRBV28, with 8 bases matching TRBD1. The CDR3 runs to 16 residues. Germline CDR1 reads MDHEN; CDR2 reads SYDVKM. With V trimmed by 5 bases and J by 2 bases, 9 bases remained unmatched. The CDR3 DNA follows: TGTGCCAGCAGTCAACGAGGGACAGGATACACAGATACGCAGTATTTT. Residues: CASSQRGTGYTDTQYF.

CDR3 loop: CASSTTGGRETQYF. The CDR3 DNA is TGTGCCAGTAGTACTACAGGGGGCCGAGAGACCCAGTACTTC. The V gene is TRBV19, the J gene TRBJ2-5; 9 bases map to TRBD1. V shed 4 bases and J 4 bases; nucleotides not matched to a gene: 4. The CDR3 extends over 14 amino acids. Germline V gene lookup returns CDR1 LNHDA and CDR2 SQIVND (reference sequence).

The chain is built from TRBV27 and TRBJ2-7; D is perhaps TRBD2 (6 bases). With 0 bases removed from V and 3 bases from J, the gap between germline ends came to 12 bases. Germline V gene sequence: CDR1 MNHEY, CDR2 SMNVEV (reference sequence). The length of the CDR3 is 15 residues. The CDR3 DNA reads TGTGCCAGCAGTTTATCGGCGGGGAGTTTCTACGAGCAGTACTTC. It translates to CASSLSAGSFYEQYF.

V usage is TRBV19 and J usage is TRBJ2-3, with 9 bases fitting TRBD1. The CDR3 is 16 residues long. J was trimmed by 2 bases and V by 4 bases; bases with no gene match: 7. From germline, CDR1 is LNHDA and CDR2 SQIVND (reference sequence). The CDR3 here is CASSTSGTGFTDTQYF. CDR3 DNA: TGTGCCAGTAGTACCTCCGGGACAGGGTTCACAGATACGCAGTATTTT. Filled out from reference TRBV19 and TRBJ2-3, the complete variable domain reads DGGITQSPKYLFRKEGQNVTLSCEQNLNHDAMYWYRQDPGQGLRLIYYSQIVNDFQKGDIAEGYSVSREKKESFPLTVTSAQKNPTAFYLCASSTSGTGFTDTQYFGPGTRLTVL.

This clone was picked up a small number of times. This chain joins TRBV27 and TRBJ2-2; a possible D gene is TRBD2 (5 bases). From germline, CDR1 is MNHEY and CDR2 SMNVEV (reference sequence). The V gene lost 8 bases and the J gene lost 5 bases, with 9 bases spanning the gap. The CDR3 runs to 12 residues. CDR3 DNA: TGTGCCAGCGAGGGATTAACCGGGGAGCTGTTTTTT. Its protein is CASEGLTGELFF.

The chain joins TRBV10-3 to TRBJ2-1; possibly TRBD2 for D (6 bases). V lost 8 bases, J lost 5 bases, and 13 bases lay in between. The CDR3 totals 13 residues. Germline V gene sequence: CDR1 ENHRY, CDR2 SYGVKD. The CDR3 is CAIGLHTDNEQFF. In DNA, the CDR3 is TGTGCCATCGGACTACACACTGACAATGAGCAGTTCTTC.

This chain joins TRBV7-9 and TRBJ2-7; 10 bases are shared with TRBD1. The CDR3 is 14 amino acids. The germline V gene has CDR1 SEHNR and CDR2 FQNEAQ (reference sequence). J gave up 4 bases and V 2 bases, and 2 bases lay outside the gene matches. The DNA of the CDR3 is TGTGCCAGCAGCTTACCGGGACAGGGGTACGAGCAGTACTTC. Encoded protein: CASSLPGQGYEQYF.

CDR3 in amino acids: CASSFLAGGGGTQYF. The CDR3 DNA reads TGTGCCAGCAGTTTCTTAGCGGGAGGAGGGGGGACCCAGTACTTC. The chain employs TRBV7-2 and TRBJ2-5; 10 nucleotides match TRBD2. Germline CDR1 and CDR2: SGHTA and FQGNSA. The CDR3 has 15 amino acids. The trim removed 6 bases at V and 7 bases at J, leaving 11 bases unmatched.

CDR3 coding DNA: TGTGCCAGCCCGGCGGCGGGAGTTCGTAATACGCAGTATTTT. Translated, it gives CASPAAGVRNTQYF. V is TRBV9 and J is TRBJ2-3, with TRBD2 matching over 7 bases. Germline CDR1 SGDLS, CDR2 YYNGEE. After removal of 7 bases from V and 7 bases from J, the junction contained 12 bases not matched to a gene. CDR3 length: 14 amino acids.

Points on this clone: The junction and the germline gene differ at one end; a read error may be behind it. In DNA form, the CDR3 reads TGTGCCAGCAGTGAAATGAGAGACAGGGAGGACTTC. This translates into CASSEMRDREDF. The chain couples TRBV2 to TRBJ2-7; TRBD1 is a possible D gene (7 bases). The germline V gene has CDR1 SNHLY and CDR2 FYNNEI. The CDR3 has 12 residues.

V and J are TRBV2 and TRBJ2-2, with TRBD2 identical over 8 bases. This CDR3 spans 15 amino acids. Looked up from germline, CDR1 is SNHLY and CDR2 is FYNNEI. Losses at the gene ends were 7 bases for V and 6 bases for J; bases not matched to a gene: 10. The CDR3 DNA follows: TGTGCCAGCACCGTCACAGCGGGGGCCCCCGGGGAGCTGTTTTTT. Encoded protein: CASTVTAGAPGELFF.

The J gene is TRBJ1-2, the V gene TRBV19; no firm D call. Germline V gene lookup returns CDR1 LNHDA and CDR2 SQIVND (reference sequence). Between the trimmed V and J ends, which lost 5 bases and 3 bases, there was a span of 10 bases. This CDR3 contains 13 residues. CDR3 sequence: CASSFWEDYGYTF. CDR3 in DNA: TGTGCCAGTAGTTTTTGGGAGGACTATGGCTACACCTTC.

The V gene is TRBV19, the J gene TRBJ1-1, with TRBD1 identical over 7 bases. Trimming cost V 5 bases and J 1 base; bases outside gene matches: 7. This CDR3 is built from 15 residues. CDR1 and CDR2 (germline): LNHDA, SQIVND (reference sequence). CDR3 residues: CASSVPGTANTEAFF. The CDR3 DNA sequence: TGTGCCAGTAGTGTCCCCGGGACAGCGAACACTGAAGCTTTCTTT.